The clone carrying this T cell receptor (beta chain) came up a few times. One end of the junction varies from germline; a read error may be responsible. The data are from a study of early T cells in non-severe SARS-CoV-2 infection. TCRdb re-called the 5' RACE reads through MiXCR, storing one row per CDR3 protein. The top ten hold roughly 20% of the sample, which has tens of thousands of distinct CDR3 sequences, approximately 6.5% seen once. The CDR3 loop spans 8 amino acids. Germline V gene data show CDR1 as MNHNY and CDR2 as SVGAGI (reference sequence). The sample in question was whole blood, obtained at baseline. V and J are TRBV6-6 and TRBJ1-6; the D gene is possibly TRBD1 (6 bases). The sequence derives from an adult who was a healthcare worker with PCR-confirmed SARS-CoV-2 infection or an uninfected control (not recorded which). The CDR3, as DNA: TGTGCCAGCAGGAACAGGGTTTTT. Amino acids: CASRNRVF.